Below, 15 T cell receptor beta chains from the same sample are listed, as sequenced in a study of beta chain features in type 1 diabetes. Their cognate antigens are unknown. Every isolated RNA sample was fully reverse transcribed, so sequencing captured expressed TCRB transcripts. Data came from immunoSEQ multiplex PCR; TCRdb stores just in-frame clones and leaves some out. The table records about 400,000 clones, 10% to 15% of them present only once. Study findings and constraints: Type 1 diabetes patients had moderately but significantly shorter TCRB CDR3s in all four CD4+ subsets.

What was sequenced was naive CD4+ T cells from blood. Every receptor here comes from a young woman with type 1 diabetes.

This clone was seen a handful of times. The gene calls are TRBV10-3 and TRBJ2-2, with TRBD1 matching over 8 bases. Germline V CDR1 and CDR2: ENHRY, SYGVKD. Unmatched junction bases numbered 2, after V lost 4 bases and J lost 1 base. The CDR3 is 15 residues long. The CDR3 reads CAISADRGNTGELFF. The CDR3 DNA is TGTGCCATCAGTGCTGACAGGGGGAACACCGGGGAGCTGTTTTTT.

The chain couples TRBV7-3 to TRBJ1-1, with D hard to call. This CDR3 is 13 amino acids long. Germline-derived CDR1 and CDR2 are SGHTA and FQGTGA. V was shortened by 1 base and J by 6 bases, with 9 bases between the two germline ends. The CDR3 is CASSLIQDAEAFF. CDR3 bases: TGTGCCAGCAGCTTAATCCAGGATGCTGAAGCTTTCTTT.

The sample holds a few counts of this clone. The genes are TRBV28 and TRBJ2-7; TRBD1 aligns across 10 bases. Germline assignment: CDR1 MDHEN and CDR2 SYDVKM. The CDR3 runs to 15 residues. The trim removed 6 bases at V and 5 bases at J, leaving 10 bases unmatched. CDR3 sequence (DNA): TGTGCCAGCAGGCCCCCCGGGACAGGGGTACACGAGCAGTACTTC. Amino acid sequence: CASRPPGTGVHEQYF.

The chain's CDR3 is CASSAGPPLEAFF. For the CDR3, the DNA is TGCGCCAGCAGCGCGGGACCGCCGCTTGAAGCTTTCTTT. The V gene is TRBV5-1, the J gene TRBJ1-1; D is possibly TRBD1 (5 bases). The CDR3 is 13 residues long. CDR1 is SGHRS, CDR2 YFSETQ, per germline. V was shortened by 4 bases and J by 7 bases, with 14 bases between the two germline ends.

This clone has more than one count but fewer than ten. The J gene is TRBJ1-5, the V gene TRBV19; no firm D call. Germline lookup yields CDR1 LNHDA and CDR2 SQIVND (reference sequence). This CDR3 contains 12 residues. Trimming pared 5 bases from V and 9 bases from J, leaving 11 bases between. The CDR3 region has the DNA TGTGCCAGTAGTCCCCAGGTGGGGCCCCAGCATTTT. Translated: CASSPQVGPQHF.

This chain uses TRBV30 with TRBJ2-1; TRBD1 might be the D (6 bases). The CDR3 is 13 amino acids. V was pared by 2 bases and J by 8 bases, with 13 bases between. The V gene's germline CDR1 is GTSNPN and CDR2 SVGIG (reference sequence). CDR3 region: CAWSWDIVDEQFF. The DNA of the CDR3 is TGTGCCTGGAGTTGGGACATAGTCGATGAGCAGTTCTTC.

This clone was observed a few times. This chain links TRBV18 with TRBJ1-1, with 7 bases fitting TRBD1. V lost 7 bases, J lost 1 base, and 3 bases stayed unmatched. Germline V gene data show CDR1 as KGHSH and CDR2 as LQKENI. This CDR3 region has 13 residues. The CDR3 DNA sequence: TGTGCCAGCTGTCGACAGGGGAACACTGAAGCTTTCTTT. Translating it yields CASCRQGNTEAFF.

This clone occurred a few times. This chain joins TRBV10-3 and TRBJ2-1; D may be TRBD2 (5 bases). The CDR3 runs to 11 residues. The V and J ends lost 11 bases and 8 bases respectively, with 13 bases between them. Germline CDR1 reads ENHRY; CDR2 reads SYGVKD. CDR3 in DNA: TGTGCCCTCGGGGAGTTCGATGAGCAGTTCTTC. Encoded protein: CALGEFDEQFF.

The chain couples TRBV18 to TRBJ2-6, with 8 bases lining up with TRBD1. CDR1 and CDR2 from the germline V gene are KGHSH and LQKENI. CDR3 length: 18 amino acids. V lost 4 bases, J lost 0 bases, and 8 bases stayed unmatched. This CDR3 is CASSRETTGGSGANVLTF. In nucleotides, the CDR3 is TGTGCCAGCTCACGAGAGACAACAGGGGGCTCTGGGGCCAACGTCCTGACTTTC.

The genes are TRBV5-1 and TRBJ1-1; D remains unclear. CDR3 length: 13 amino acids. The V and J ends lost 2 bases and 0 bases respectively, with 5 bases between them. The germline CDR1 and CDR2 sequences are SGHRS and YFSETQ. CDR3: CASSFKLNTEAFF. CDR3 coding DNA: TGCGCCAGCAGCTTCAAGCTGAACACTGAAGCTTTCTTT.

This clone has only a few counts. This sequence joins TRBV7-3 and TRBJ2-5, with 8 bases aligning to TRBD2. This CDR3 comprises 14 residues. Per the germline V gene, CDR1 is SGHTA and CDR2 is FQGTGA. The V and J ends lost 5 bases and 4 bases, in that order; junction bases with no gene match: 6. The CDR3 is CASSLGTSGETQYF. CDR3 DNA sequence: TGTGCCAGCAGCCTCGGGACTAGTGGAGAGACCCAGTACTTC.

The table lists this clone with a few counts. In the same sample, other DNA sequences code for this CDR3. The rearrangement joins TRBV29-1 to TRBJ2-2, with 8 bases identical to TRBD2. Trimming took 6 bases from V and 0 from J; bases not matched to a gene: 6. The CDR3 is 15 amino acids. CDR1 and CDR2 from the germline V gene are SQVTM and ANQGSEA. The CDR3 is CSVRGATPNTGELFF. The CDR3 nucleotides are TGCAGCGTGCGGGGGGCGACCCCGAACACCGGGGAGCTGTTTTTT.

In DNA form, the CDR3 reads TGTGCCAGCAGCCACCTCGGACTAGCGGGGAGCACAGATACGCAGTATTTT. The encoded protein is CASSHLGLAGSTDTQYF. V gene TRBV14 combines with J gene TRBJ2-3; the match to TRBD2 covers 12 bases. The germline V gene encodes CDR1 SGHDN and CDR2 FVKESK. The V gene end was trimmed by 3 bases and the J gene end by 0 bases; junction bases not matched to a gene: 4. CDR3 length: 17 amino acids.

This clone appeared a few times. This rearrangement joins TRBV18 to TRBJ2-7; D may be TRBD1 (5 bases). Trimming shortened V by 5 bases and J by 0 bases, and 17 bases separated the two germline ends. CDR1 and CDR2 from the germline V gene are KGHSH and LQKENI. CDR3 size: 16 residues. The CDR3 DNA reads as TGTGCCAGCTCAGCCGTTCAGACAGAACCCTCCTACGAGCAGTACTTC. It translates to CASSAVQTEPSYEQYF.

The chain combines TRBV27 with TRBJ1-2, with 7 bases fitting TRBD1. The length of the CDR3 is 13 residues. Germline V gene sequence: CDR1 MNHEY, CDR2 SMNVEV (reference sequence). J lost 4 bases, V lost 6 bases, and 5 bases had no gene match. CDR3 sequence (DNA): TGTGCCAGCAGCCACAGGGGCCTCTATGGCTACACCTTC. This encodes CASSHRGLYGYTF.